What follows are 27 T cell receptor beta chains derived from one specimen sequenced in a study of type 1 regulatory T cells. Study results and limitations: Type 1 regulatory T cells had a more restricted TCR repertoire than non-type 1 regulatory T cells.

MiXCR, run by TCRdb on the reads, gives a single entry per CDR3 protein. The profile shows about 5,000 distinct CDR3 sequences, about 26% of them singletons. For these TCRs, the target antigens are not known. Sequencing was carried out using cultured type 1 regulatory T (Tr1) cells, either the whole culture or a sorted fraction (not recorded which). These receptor sequences come from a human donor in good health.

This clonotype showed up many times. The chain is built from TRBV18 and TRBJ1-5; 8 positions agree with TRBD1. The ends lost 4 bases at V and 2 bases at J; junction bases unmatched: 4. This CDR3 is built from 15 residues. Germline V gives CDR1 KGHSH, CDR2 LQKENI. The CDR3 here is CASSRGTGGNQPQHF. The CDR3 coding sequence is TGTGCCAGCTCACGAGGGACAGGAGGCAATCAGCCCCAGCATTTT. The variable domain in full, with the rest retrieved from reference TRBV18 and TRBJ1-5, is NAGVMQNPRHLVRRRGQEARLRCSPMKGHSHVYWYRQLPEEGLKFMVYLQKENIIDESGMPKERFSAEFPKEGPSILRIQQVVRGDSAAYFCASSRGTGGNQPQHFGDGTRLSIL.

With respect to this clonotype: One base away lies a much larger clone, so this may be a sequencing read error. J is TRBJ2-6 and V is TRBV7-6, with D perhaps assigned TRBD1 or TRBD2 (5 bases each). The V gene's germline CDR1 is SGHVS and CDR2 FNYEAQ. The V end was cut by 7 bases, the J end by 4 bases, with 11 bases between. The CDR3 covers 14 residues. DNA of the CDR3: TGTGCCAGCACCCCGGGGCCCGGGGCCAACGTCCTGACTTTC. This gives the protein CASTPGPGANVLTF.

This sequence joins TRBV20-1 and TRBJ1-1; TRBD1 matches 9 bases. Germline-derived CDR1 and CDR2 are DFQATT and SNEGSKA (reference sequence). J gave up 3 bases and V 0 bases, and 5 bases lay outside the gene matches. The CDR3 is made up of 15 amino acids. CDR3 loop: CSARDPGTGYTEAFF. CDR3 in DNA: TGCAGTGCTAGAGATCCCGGGACAGGGTACACTGAAGCTTTCTTT.

This clonotype turned up a few times. The chain joins TRBV5-5 to TRBJ2-1, with TRBD2 identical over 13 bases. The V gene end was trimmed by 3 bases and the J gene end by 0 bases; junction bases not matched to a gene: 9. This CDR3 spans 19 amino acids. CDR1 and CDR2 from the germline V gene are SGHKS and YYEKEE (reference sequence). The CDR3 is CASSSGLAGAPSSYNEQFF. The DNA for the CDR3 is TGTGCCAGCAGCTCCGGACTAGCGGGGGCCCCTAGCTCCTACAATGAGCAGTTCTTC.

This clonotype was counted between two and nine times. CDR3 coding DNA: TGTGCCAGCAGTTCGGGCGGGACAGGGAGCAATCAGCCCCAGCATTTT. The encoded protein is CASSSGGTGSNQPQHF. V gene TRBV12-3 or TRBV12-4 combines with J gene TRBJ1-5; 9 nucleotides match TRBD1. The V gene end was trimmed by 4 bases and the J gene end by 1 base; junction bases not matched to a gene: 5. The CDR3 is 16 amino acids.

This clonotype was detected only a few times. The chain combines TRBV20-1 with TRBJ2-1; 10 nucleotides match TRBD2. CDR1 and CDR2 from the germline V gene are DFQATT and SNEGSKA (reference sequence). The CDR3 has 15 amino acids. Trimming at V came to 4 bases and at J to 2 bases, leaving 5 bases not matched to a gene. CDR3 nucleotide sequence: TGCAGTGCTAAAGTAGCGGGGGGACCCTACAATGAGCAGTTCTTC. Encoded protein: CSAKVAGGPYNEQFF.

The J gene is TRBJ2-2, the V gene TRBV30; D gene ambiguous. CDR3 length: 14 amino acids. V gave up 7 bases and J gave up 2 bases, with 14 bases separating them. In germline, CDR1 is GTSNPN, CDR2 SVGIG (reference sequence). The CDR3 spells CASESRSNTGELFF. In DNA, the CDR3 is TGTGCCTCCGAGAGCAGAAGCAACACCGGGGAGCTGTTTTTT.

As for this clonotype: A much larger clone lies one base from this, so it may be a read error. The chain carries TRBV5-1 and TRBJ2-5; D is possibly TRBD2 (5 bases). Deletions cut 1 base from V and 5 bases from J, with 18 bases between. The CDR3 loop spans 16 amino acids. Germline V gene lookup returns CDR1 SGHRS and CDR2 YFSETQ. The CDR3: CASSLRLGAIPETQYF. CDR3 sequence (DNA): TGCGCCAGCAGCTTGCGACTGGGAGCCATCCCCGAGACCCAGTACTTC.

The V gene is TRBV5-1, the J gene TRBJ1-1; possible D gene TRBD1, 5 bases. The CDR3 is 14 residues long. Trimming left V 2 bases short and J 4 bases short, with 12 bases between. Germline values: CDR1 SGHRS, CDR2 YFSETQ. For the CDR3, the DNA is TGCGCCAGCAGCTTTTCAGCAGGGACCACTGAAGCTTTCTTT. It encodes CASSFSAGTTEAFF. The entire variable domain, with the rest obtained from reference TRBV5-1 and TRBJ1-1, is as follows: KAGVTQTPRYLIKTRGQQVTLSCSPISGHRSVSWYQQTPGQGLQFLFEYFSETQRNKGNFPGRFSGRQFSNSRSEMNVSTLELGDSALYLCASSFSAGTTEAFFGQGTRLTVV.

This clonotype was detected once. A much larger clone is a single base away; this may be a read error. Because it lacks the conserved phenylalanine or tryptophan at the end, this CDR3 is likely a read error. V and J are TRBV9 and TRBJ2-1; 10 positions match TRBD2. Germline V gene sequence: CDR1 SGDLS, CDR2 YYNGEE. V lost 2 bases to trimming and J lost 3 bases; unmatched junction nucleotides: 5. The CDR3 extends over 16 amino acids. The CDR3 sequence: CASSVIAGGYYNEQFL. The CDR3 DNA reads TGTGCCAGCAGCGTTATAGCGGGGGGCTACTACAATGAGCAGTTCTTA.

This clonotype is medium-sized by share. The rearrangement joins TRBV18 to TRBJ2-7; 9 bases are a match to TRBD1. CDR1 and CDR2 from the germline V gene are KGHSH and LQKENI. CDR3 length: 16 residues. Trimming cost V 0 bases and J 3 bases; bases outside gene matches: 6. The CDR3 sequence: CASSPPTGTGFYEQYF. CDR3 DNA: TGTGCCAGCTCACCACCCACCGGGACAGGGTTCTACGAGCAGTACTTC.

The rearrangement joins TRBV5-1 to TRBJ2-2, with 7 positions matching TRBD1. The CDR3 has 17 residues. The V gene's germline CDR1 is SGHRS and CDR2 YFSETQ. The trim removed 4 bases at V and 3 bases at J, leaving 12 bases unmatched. CDR3 bases: TGCGCCAGCAGCCCCCTGGGACAGTGGCGCGACACCGGGGAGCTGTTTTTT. Amino acids: CASSPLGQWRDTGELFF.

Details on this clonotype: The missing conserved phenylalanine or tryptophan at the end of this CDR3 makes a read error likely. In nucleotides, the CDR3 is TGTGCCAGCAGCTCCTTACAGGGAACTAACTATGGCTACACCATC. Translated: CASSSLQGTNYGYTI. V is TRBV7-9 and J is TRBJ1-2; D might be TRBD1 (6 bases). Trimming removed 4 bases at V and 0 bases at J, with 12 bases between. Germline V gives CDR1 SEHNR, CDR2 FQNEAQ (reference sequence). The CDR3 is 15 residues long.

This clonotype is classed as medium-sized. V usage is TRBV20-1 and J usage is TRBJ2-1; TRBD2 aligns across 8 bases. The CDR3 loop spans 14 amino acids. V trimming: 3 bases; J trimming: 6 bases; junction bases outside the gene matches: 7. The V gene's germline CDR1 is DFQATT and CDR2 SNEGSKA (reference sequence). The CDR3 nucleotides read TGCAGTGCTAGGGACCGGGAGGGTGTCAATGAGCAGTTCTTC. Residues: CSARDREGVNEQFF.

This clonotype is medium-sized in the sample. The chain has TRBV7-9 and TRBJ2-7; no reliable D call. With 5 bases removed from V and 0 bases from J, the gap between germline ends came to 14 bases. The length of the CDR3 is 15 residues. Germline lookup yields CDR1 SEHNR and CDR2 FQNEAQ (reference sequence). CDR3 residues: CASSPRLISSYEQYF. CDR3 nucleotides: TGTGCCAGCAGCCCCCGACTCATTAGCTCCTACGAGCAGTACTTC.

J is TRBJ2-7 and V is TRBV19; 14 nucleotides align to TRBD2. CDR3 length: 20 amino acids. The junction had 18 bases not matched to a gene; V was cut back by 6 bases and J by 2 bases. Germline values: CDR1 LNHDA, CDR2 SQIVND (reference sequence). CDR3: CASSLRRPGLAGDRAYEQYF. CDR3 sequence (DNA): TGTGCCAGTAGCCTTAGACGACCGGGACTAGCGGGGGACAGGGCCTACGAGCAGTACTTC.

This clonotype appeared a few times. This chain connects TRBV6-6 to TRBJ1-1; tentatively, D is TRBD1 (5 bases). From germline, CDR1 is MNHNY and CDR2 SVGAGI (reference sequence). Trimming removed 7 bases from V and 3 bases from J, with 18 bases in between. The CDR3 is 15 amino acids. CDR3 region: CASTPVGLGDTEAFF. The CDR3 region has the DNA TGTGCCAGCACCCCGGTGGGGCTTGGGGACACTGAAGCTTTCTTT.

V gene TRBV27 combines with J gene TRBJ1-4, with no clear D. CDR3 length: 13 amino acids. V shed 8 bases and J shed 4 bases, with 11 bases lying between them. From germline, CDR1 is MNHEY and CDR2 SMNVEV (reference sequence). CDR3 coding DNA: TGTGCCAGCGGCGGGCGGAGTAATGAAAAACTGTTTTTT. It yields the protein CASGGRSNEKLFF.

This clonotype has only one observation. In this CDR3 the conserved last residue, phenylalanine or tryptophan, is missing, so a read error is likely. This sequence joins TRBV18 and TRBJ2-3, with TRBD2 identical over 11 bases. The germline V gene has CDR1 KGHSH and CDR2 LQKENI. With V trimmed by 5 bases and J by 2 bases, 6 bases remained unmatched. CDR3 length equals 16 residues. The CDR3 sequence is CASSSLAGGATDTQYC. CDR3 bases: TGTGCCAGCTCATCGCTAGCGGGGGGAGCCACAGATACGCAGTATTGT.

Sample share makes this clonotype medium-sized (0.01 to 0.1%). The V and J genes are TRBV5-1 and TRBJ1-6, with D possibly being TRBD1 (6 bases). Germline loops: CDR1 SGHRS, CDR2 YFSETQ. This CDR3 contains 14 residues. V was clipped by 4 bases and J by 3 bases, with 8 bases between them. CDR3 region: CASSQQGYNSPLHF. Here the CDR3 DNA reads TGCGCCAGCAGCCAACAGGGCTATAATTCACCCCTCCACTTT.

The chain uses TRBV20-1 and TRBJ2-7; TRBD2 agrees at 8 bases. The V and J ends lost 0 bases and 3 bases, in that order; junction bases with no gene match: 7. The CDR3 loop spans 15 amino acids. Germline CDR1 is DFQATT and CDR2 is SNEGSKA (reference sequence). The CDR3 reads CSARDLTSGYYEQYF. For the CDR3, the DNA is TGCAGTGCTAGAGATCTCACTAGCGGCTACTACGAGCAGTACTTC.

Comment on this clonotype: This may be a read error, as it is one base from a much larger clone. J is TRBJ1-2 and V is TRBV6-5; 7 positions agree with TRBD1. Per the germline V gene, CDR1 is MNHEY and CDR2 is SVGAGI. This CDR3 region has 15 residues. The V and J ends lost 5 bases and 9 bases, in that order; junction bases with no gene match: 15. The CDR3 here is CASSPQTLRTGSYTF. CDR3 in DNA: TGTGCCAGCAGTCCCCAAACCCTTCGGACAGGCAGCTACACCTTC.

The genes are TRBV7-2 and TRBJ2-7; D remains ambiguous. CDR1 SGHTA and CDR2 FQGNSA come from the germline V gene. The V end lost 1 base, the J end lost 2 bases, and 12 bases lay between the germline ends. The CDR3 contains 15 residues. The CDR3 bases are TGTGCCAGCAGCTTAGATCGGGTTCCGGCCTACGAGCAGTACTTC. This translates into CASSLDRVPAYEQYF.

In the case of this clonotype: A read error may account for a junction end that differs from germline. This chain joins TRBV18 and TRBJ2-5, with D tentatively TRBD2 (5 bases). The germline V gene encodes CDR1 KGHSH and CDR2 LQKENI. The CDR3 consists of 13 residues. CDR3 DNA: TGTGCCAGTTCACCAGCGGCGTTCGAGACCCAGTACTTC. Amino acids: CASSPAAFETQYF.

By share of the sample, this clonotype is large (0.1 to 1%). The chain combines TRBV7-2 with TRBJ2-2, with a tentative D call TRBD1 (5 bases). Germline CDR1 SGHTA, CDR2 FQGNSA. The CDR3 is made up of 14 amino acids. The germline V and J ends were trimmed by 2 bases and 10 bases, with 14 bases remaining between them. As DNA, the CDR3 is TGTGCCAGCAGCTTAAGGTCGGCCAGGGTGGAGCTGTTTTTT. Translated, it gives CASSLRSARVELFF.

This sequence joins TRBV20-1 and TRBJ2-1, with D maybe TRBD2 (6 bases). CDR1 DFQATT and CDR2 SNEGSKA come from the germline V gene (reference sequence). This CDR3 has 13 residues. The V end lost 5 bases, the J end lost 4 bases, and 12 bases lay between the germline ends. DNA of the CDR3: TGCAGTGCTCGGGCGGGAATGTACAATGAGCAGTTCTTC. Translating gives CSARAGMYNEQFF.

With regard to this clonotype: One junction end does not reproduce the germline sequence, and a read error may be involved. The chain joins TRBV11-2 to TRBJ2-7; TRBD2 matches 14 bases. The CDR3 length is 16 residues. Germline lookup yields CDR1 SGHAT and CDR2 FQNNGV. The DNA of the CDR3 is TGTGCCAGCAGCTCTAAGGGACTAGCGGGGGCGTGGGAGCAGGACTTC. Its translation is CASSSKGLAGAWEQDF.